What follows are 11 T cell receptor beta chains derived from one specimen sequenced in a study of CD8+ T cells in alopecia areata. Sequencing relied on a cDNA template that was reverse transcribed from extracted RNA. The table came from immunoSEQ multiplex PCR; TCRdb's copy has only in-frame clones and leaves some out. The table has around 290,000 clones, 55% to 75% seen once; the top ten hold approximately 1.7%. Treatment defined: oral pan-JAK inhibitor, 5-10 mg twice daily. Sample: CD4+ T cells sorted from blood, taken at week 24, from a patient treated with tofacitinib. These receptors came from a human donor with alopecia areata.

This chain joins TRBV7-9 and TRBJ2-1; tentative D call: TRBD1 (5 bases). CDR1 SEHNR and CDR2 FQNEAQ come from the germline V gene (reference sequence). With 1 base removed from V and 13 bases from J, the gap between germline ends came to 8 bases. The CDR3 is 11 residues long. The DNA of the CDR3 is TGTGCCAGCAGCTTAGTTGACAGTCAGTTCTTC. This sequence encodes CASSLVDSQFF. Drawing the rest from reference TRBV7-9 and TRBJ2-1, the complete variable domain is DTGVSQNPRHKITKRGQNVTFRCDPISEHNRLYWYRQTLGQGPEFLTYFQNEAQLEKSRLLSDRFSAERPKGSFSTLEIQRTEQGDSAMYLCASSLVDSQFFGPGTRLTVL.

The count of this clone is one. The CDR3 is CSVGTVTRNTEAFF. The CDR3 coding sequence is TGCAGCGTAGGGACAGTAACCCGGAACACTGAAGCTTTCTTT. This chain connects TRBV29-1 to TRBJ1-1; the match to TRBD1 covers 7 bases. CDR3 size: 14 residues. With 6 bases clipped from V and 1 base from J, the junction kept 8 bases outside the gene matches. Germline V gene sequence: CDR1 SQVTM, CDR2 ANQGSEA. Variable domain in full (rest from reference TRBV29-1 and TRBJ1-1): SAVISQKPSRDICQRGTSLTIQCQVDSQVTMMFWYRQQPGQSLTLIATANQGSEATYESGFVIDKFPISRPNLTFSTLTVSNMSPEDSSIYLCSVGTVTRNTEAFFGQGTRLTVV.

This clone was observed once. The rearrangement links TRBV30 to TRBJ1-2, with D uncertain. Germline V gene sequence: CDR1 GTSNPN, CDR2 SVGIG (reference sequence). The CDR3 is 13 amino acids. Trimming took 1 base from V and 5 from J, leaving 11 bases between them. CDR3 in DNA: TGTGCCTGGAGTGCCCCACCTACGTATGGCTACACCTTC. Amino acid sequence: CAWSAPPTYGYTF. Drawing the rest from reference TRBV30 and TRBJ1-2, the complete variable domain is SQTIHQWPATLVQPVGSPLSLECTVEGTSNPNLYWYRQAAGRGLQLLFYSVGIGQISSEVPQNLSASRPQDRQFILSSKKLLLSDSGFYLCAWSAPPTYGYTFGSGTRLTVV.

The V call is TRBV13, the J call TRBJ2-7, with TRBD2 matching 12 bases. The CDR3 totals 16 residues. Germline-derived CDR1 and CDR2 are PRHDT and FYEKMQ (reference sequence). The ends lost 2 bases at V and 3 bases at J; junction bases unmatched: 5. In DNA form, the CDR3 reads TGTGCCAGCAGCTTAAAAGGACTAGCGGGGATCTACGAGCAGTACTTC. This sequence encodes CASSLKGLAGIYEQYF.

The rearrangement links TRBV5-6 to TRBJ1-5; the D is unclear. The CDR3 sequence is 12 residues long. Germline CDR1 SGHDT, CDR2 YYEEEE. Trimming removed 2 bases at V and 6 bases at J, with 6 bases between. The CDR3 DNA is TGTGCCAGCAGCTTCGCCGGTCAGCCCCAGCATTTT. Translated: CASSFAGQPQHF.

The gene calls are TRBV29-1 and TRBJ2-1; possibly TRBD2 for D (6 bases). The CDR3 loop spans 14 amino acids. CDR1 and CDR2 (germline): SQVTM, ANQGSEA. V was trimmed by 4 bases and J by 2 bases, leaving 12 bases between them. In nucleotides, the CDR3 is TGCAGCGTTGCCCGGGACTTACCCTACAATGAGCAGTTCTTC. Its protein product is CSVARDLPYNEQFF.

There are a few counts of this clone. This chain links TRBV21-1 with TRBJ2-3; the listed D gene, TRBD2, was not tested against the DNA. TRBV21-1 is listed as a pseudogene. The CDR3 totals 17 residues. For the CDR3, the DNA is TGTGCCAGCAGTTATTCGTCTAGCGGGGGGGCCCCAGATACGCAGTATTTT. Its translation: CASSYSSSGGAPDTQYF.

This sequence joins TRBV18 and TRBJ2-6; 7 nucleotides line up with TRBD1. J lost 2 bases, V lost 2 bases, and 9 bases had no gene match. Germline lookup yields CDR1 KGHSH and CDR2 LQKENI. This CDR3 comprises 18 residues. Here the CDR3 DNA reads TGTGCCAGCTCACCATGGGACAGTTCAAGGGCTGGGGCCAACGTCCTGACTTTC. As protein: CASSPWDSSRAGANVLTF.

The V gene is TRBV29-1, the J gene TRBJ2-7; D ambiguous. The CDR3 sequence is 16 residues long. Trimming took 4 bases from V and 1 from J, leaving 20 bases between them. In germline, CDR1 is SQVTM, CDR2 ANQGSEA. The CDR3 spells CSVAVSPGIISYEQYF. CDR3 nucleotides: TGCAGCGTTGCCGTAAGCCCGGGCATTATATCCTACGAGCAGTACTTC.

This clone was counted between two and nine times. The V and J genes are TRBV5-1 and TRBJ2-5; the D is unclear. This CDR3 has 13 amino acids. Germline CDR1 SGHRS, CDR2 YFSETQ. Deletions cut 4 bases from V and 2 bases from J, with 9 bases between. Here the CDR3 reads CASSPDPQETQYF. The DNA of the CDR3 is TGCGCCAGCAGCCCTGACCCGCAAGAGACCCAGTACTTC.

This clone occurred many times. This chain connects TRBV19 to TRBJ1-5, with TRBD1 matching over 7 bases. This CDR3 comprises 15 residues. Unmatched junction bases numbered 8, after V lost 5 bases and J lost 4 bases. Looked up from germline, CDR1 is LNHDA and CDR2 is SQIVND (reference sequence). The CDR3 reads CASSDFLQGNQPQHF. The DNA of the CDR3 is TGTGCCAGTAGTGACTTCTTACAGGGGAATCAGCCCCAGCATTTT.